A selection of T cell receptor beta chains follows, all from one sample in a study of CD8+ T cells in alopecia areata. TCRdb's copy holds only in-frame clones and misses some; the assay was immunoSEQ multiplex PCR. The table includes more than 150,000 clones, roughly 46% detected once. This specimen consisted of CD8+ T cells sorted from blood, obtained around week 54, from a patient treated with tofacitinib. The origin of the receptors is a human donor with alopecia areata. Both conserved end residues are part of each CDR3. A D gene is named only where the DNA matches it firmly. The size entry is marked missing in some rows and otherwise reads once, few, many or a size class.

cdr3_aa: CASSLLTPGTEHAANEKLFF
cdr3_nt: TGCGCCAGCAGCCTCCTGACCCCCGGGACCGAGCATGCGGCTAATGAAAAACTGTTTTTT
j_call: TRBJ1-4
clone_size: -
d_call: -
v_call: TRBV4-3

cdr3_aa: CASSLVLAGGVDEQFF
cdr3_nt: TGTGCCAGCAGCTTAGTTCTTGCGGGGGGAGTAGATGAGCAGTTCTTC
j_call: TRBJ2-1
clone_size: -
d_call: TRBD2
v_call: TRBV7-9

cdr3_aa: CASNRRAGAYYEQYF
cdr3_nt: TGTGCCAGCAACAGAAGGGCGGGGGCCTACTACGAGCAGTACTTC
j_call: TRBJ2-7
clone_size: -
d_call: -
v_call: TRBV5-6

cdr3_aa: CASSLQPTGTGYQNEQFF
cdr3_nt: TGCGCCAGCAGCTTACAGCCAACCGGGACAGGGTATCAGAATGAGCAGTTCTTC
j_call: TRBJ2-1
clone_size: -
d_call: TRBD1
v_call: TRBV5-1

cdr3_aa: CASSLRTAINYEQYF
cdr3_nt: TGTGCCAGCAGCCTCCGGACAGCCATCAACTACGAGCAGTACTTC
j_call: TRBJ2-7
clone_size: -
d_call: -
v_call: TRBV5-5

cdr3_aa: CASSQDSRGNQPQHF
cdr3_nt: TGCGCCAGCAGCCAAGATTCAAGGGGCAATCAGCCCCAGCATTTT
j_call: TRBJ1-5
clone_size: -
d_call: -
v_call: TRBV4-1

cdr3_aa: CASSPKQGNTEAFF
cdr3_nt: TGTGCCAGCTCACCAAAACAGGGGAACACTGAAGCTTTCTTT
j_call: TRBJ1-1
clone_size: -
d_call: -
v_call: TRBV18

cdr3_aa: CASGLARNTGELFF
cdr3_nt: TGTGCTAGTGGTTTGGCCCGTAACACCGGGGAGCTGTTTTTT
j_call: TRBJ2-2
clone_size: -
d_call: -
v_call: TRBV12-5

cdr3_aa: CASSRLTGSATDTQYF
cdr3_nt: TGCGCCAGCAGCCGCCTGACAGGGAGTGCCACAGATACGCAGTATTTT
j_call: TRBJ2-3
clone_size: -
d_call: TRBD1
v_call: TRBV4-3

cdr3_aa: CASSSENLNGYTF
cdr3_nt: TGTGCCAGCAGTAGCGAGAACCTGAATGGCTACACCTTC
j_call: TRBJ1-2
clone_size: -
d_call: -
v_call: TRBV5-5

cdr3_aa: CASSYGQGITDTQYF
cdr3_nt: TGTGCCAGCAGTTACGGACAGGGGATCACAGATACGCAGTATTTT
j_call: TRBJ2-3
clone_size: -
d_call: TRBD1
v_call: TRBV6-5

cdr3_aa: CASRIRTSGGKQFF
cdr3_nt: TGTGCCAGCAGGATACGGACTAGCGGGGGAAAGCAGTTCTTC
j_call: TRBJ2-1
clone_size: -
d_call: TRBD2
v_call: TRBV2

cdr3_aa: CASSQEGQGYGYTF
cdr3_nt: TGCGCCAGCAGCCAAGAGGGGCAGGGCTATGGCTACACCTTC
j_call: TRBJ1-2
clone_size: -
d_call: -
v_call: TRBV4-1

cdr3_aa: CASSPGDSGETQYF
cdr3_nt: TGTGCCAGCAGTCCCGGGGATAGCGGGGAGACCCAGTACTTC
j_call: TRBJ2-5
clone_size: few
d_call: TRBD2
v_call: TRBV27

cdr3_aa: CASSVIGGTGFDEQYF
cdr3_nt: TGTGCCAGCAGTGTAATTGGGGGGACAGGGTTCGACGAGCAGTACTTC
j_call: TRBJ2-7
clone_size: -
d_call: TRBD1
v_call: TRBV2

cdr3_aa: CSVDARGAGNEQFF
cdr3_nt: TGCAGCGTTGACGCCAGGGGCGCGGGCAATGAGCAGTTCTTC
j_call: TRBJ2-1
clone_size: -
d_call: -
v_call: TRBV29-1

cdr3_aa: CASSLASTGQPQHF
cdr3_nt: TGTGCTAGCAGCTTAGCCTCGACAGGGCAGCCCCAGCATTTT
j_call: TRBJ1-5
clone_size: -
d_call: TRBD1
v_call: TRBV7-7

cdr3_aa: CASSLDLGAEAFF
cdr3_nt: TGTGCCAGCAGCTTAGATTTAGGTGCTGAAGCTTTCTTT
j_call: TRBJ1-1
clone_size: -
d_call: -
v_call: TRBV7-2

cdr3_aa: CASRVDREWGINSPLHF
cdr3_nt: TGTGCCAGCAGGGTGGACAGGGAGTGGGGGATTAATTCACCCCTCCACTTT
j_call: TRBJ1-6
clone_size: -
d_call: TRBD1
v_call: TRBV2

cdr3_aa: CASSPGSVRQPQHF
cdr3_nt: TGTGCCAGCAGCCCTGGGTCGGTCCGGCAGCCCCAGCATTTT
j_call: TRBJ1-5
clone_size: -
d_call: -
v_call: TRBV7-8

cdr3_aa: CASSYSSGLVAYEQYF
cdr3_nt: TGTGCCAGCAGTTACTCGTCGGGACTAGTGGCCTACGAGCAGTACTTC
j_call: TRBJ2-7
clone_size: -
d_call: TRBD2
v_call: TRBV6-5

cdr3_aa: CASSVPSGGPYEQYF
cdr3_nt: TGTGCCAGCAGCGTTCCCAGCGGGGGGCCTTACGAGCAGTACTTC
j_call: TRBJ2-7
clone_size: -
d_call: TRBD2
v_call: TRBV13

cdr3_aa: CASSHRRTAGNSPLHF
cdr3_nt: TGCGCCAGCAGCCACCGGCGCACAGCAGGAAATTCACCCCTCCACTTT
j_call: TRBJ1-6
clone_size: medium-sized
d_call: -
v_call: TRBV4-3

cdr3_aa: CASSIAANTEAFF
cdr3_nt: TGTGCCAGTAGTATCGCCGCAAACACTGAAGCTTTCTTT
j_call: TRBJ1-1
clone_size: -
d_call: -
v_call: TRBV19

cdr3_aa: CASGPGQGDYGYTF
cdr3_nt: TGTGCTAGTGGTCCGGGACAGGGAGACTATGGCTACACCTTC
j_call: TRBJ1-2
clone_size: few
d_call: TRBD1
v_call: TRBV12-5

cdr3_aa: CASSFGTGTDTQYF
cdr3_nt: TGTGCCAGCAGCTTCGGGACAGGGACAGATACGCAGTATTTT
j_call: TRBJ2-3
clone_size: -
d_call: TRBD1
v_call: TRBV5-6

cdr3_aa: CASSGWDRIRSPLHF
cdr3_nt: TGTGCCAGTAGTGGGTGGGACAGGATCCGATCACCCCTCCACTTT
j_call: TRBJ1-6
clone_size: -
d_call: TRBD1
v_call: TRBV19

cdr3_aa: CAWQDRVGVYTF
cdr3_nt: TGTGCCTGGCAGGACAGGGTAGGGGTCTACACCTTC
j_call: TRBJ1-2
clone_size: -
d_call: TRBD1
v_call: TRBV30

cdr3_aa: CASSELVQETQYF
cdr3_nt: TGTGCCAGCAGTGAATTGGTCCAGGAGACCCAGTACTTC
j_call: TRBJ2-5
clone_size: -
d_call: -
v_call: TRBV25-1